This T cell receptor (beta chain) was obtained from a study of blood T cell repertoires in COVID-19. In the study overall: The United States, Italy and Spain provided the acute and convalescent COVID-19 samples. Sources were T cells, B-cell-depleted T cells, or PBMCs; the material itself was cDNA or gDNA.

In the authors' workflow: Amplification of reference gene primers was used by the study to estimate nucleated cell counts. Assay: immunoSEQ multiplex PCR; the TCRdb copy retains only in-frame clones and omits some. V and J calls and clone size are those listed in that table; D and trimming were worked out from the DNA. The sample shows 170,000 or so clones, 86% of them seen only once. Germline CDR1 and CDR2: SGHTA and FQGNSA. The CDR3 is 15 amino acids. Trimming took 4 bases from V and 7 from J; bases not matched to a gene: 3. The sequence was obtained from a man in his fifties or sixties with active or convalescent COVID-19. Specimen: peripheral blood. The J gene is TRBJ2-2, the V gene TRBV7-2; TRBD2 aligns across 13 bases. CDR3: CASSYGTSGIGELFF. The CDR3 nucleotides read TGTGCCAGCAGCTACGGGACTAGCGGGATCGGGGAGCTGTTTTTT.